In its sample, the clone carrying this T cell receptor (beta chain) was seen many times. The entry originates in a study of chronic HIV infection and antiretroviral therapy. One entry per CDR3 protein, called by TCRdb with MiXCR from the 5' RACE reads. This table has approximately 30,000 distinct CDR3 sequences, around 9% appearing once. V was shortened by 0 bases and J by 4 bases, with 9 bases between the two germline ends. This CDR3 is built from 13 residues. From germline, CDR1 is DFQATT and CDR2 SNEGSKA (reference sequence). The V gene is TRBV20-1, the J gene TRBJ2-5; D might be TRBD2 (6 bases). This clonotype originated in an adult who had HIV and had not received antiretroviral therapy, or was an uninfected healthy control (not recorded which). The sequenced sample consisted of peripheral blood. For the CDR3, the DNA is TGCAGTGCTAGAGATCTGGGAGGAGAGACCCAGTACTTC. Amino acids: CSARDLGGETQYF.